Following are 10 T cell receptor beta chains from one sample sequenced in a study of blood T cells in healthy people across ages. PCR was performed a second time for about 7 to 12 cycles using a sample-barcoded 5' primer and a J-beta primer mix. TCRdb re-called the 5' RACE reads through MiXCR, storing one row per CDR3 protein. The sample holds about 290,000 distinct CDR3 sequences; less than 30% are singletons and the top ten take 25% to 35%. The source material was blood. All receptors come from a woman in her sixties or seventies in good health.

The chain carries TRBV5-1 and TRBJ2-3, with 8 bases aligning to TRBD2. Germline trimming cut 0 bases from V and 3 bases from J; bases unmatched to any gene: 3. Per germline, CDR1 SGHRS and CDR2 YFSETQ. CDR3 length: 15 residues. The CDR3 here is CASSLVSGKTDTQYF. In DNA, the CDR3 is TGCGCCAGCAGCTTGGTTAGCGGGAAAACAGATACGCAGTATTTT. Supplemented by reference TRBV5-1 and TRBJ2-3, the full variable domain reads KAGVTQTPRYLIKTRGQQVTLSCSPISGHRSVSWYQQTPGQGLQFLFEYFSETQRNKGNFPGRFSGRQFSNSRSEMNVSTLELGDSALYLCASSLVSGKTDTQYFGPGTRLTVL.

This clonotype was seen a handful of times. This chain uses TRBV7-3 with TRBJ1-1; the D is unclear. The V gene lost 7 bases and the J gene lost 1 base, with 13 bases spanning the gap. CDR3 length: 14 amino acids. The germline CDR1 and CDR2 sequences are SGHTA and FQGTGA. Written as DNA, the CDR3 is TGTGCCAGCATCCTATCTTCAGGGAACACTGAAGCTTTCTTT. Translated, it gives CASILSSGNTEAFF.

This chain uses TRBV5-1 with TRBJ2-5; TRBD1 matches 7 bases. The J call may be mistaken, given a closer DNA end match to TRBJ2-7. CDR3 size: 15 residues. Germline lookup yields CDR1 SGHRS and CDR2 YFSETQ. CDR3 sequence (DNA): TGCGCCAGCAGCTACCAAGACAGGGCCGGGTACGAGCAGTACTTC. Encoded protein: CASSYQDRAGYEQYF.

The genes are TRBV7-2 and TRBJ2-5, with D tentatively TRBD1 or TRBD2 (5 bases each). Germline V gives CDR1 SGHTA, CDR2 FQGNSA. Trimming shortened V by 7 bases and J by 3 bases, and 15 bases separated the two germline ends. The CDR3 covers 14 residues. CDR3 nucleotide sequence: TGTGCCAGCAAACGATGGGACGGGGAAGAGACCCAGTACTTC. It codes for CASKRWDGEETQYF. Variable domain in full (rest from reference TRBV7-2 and TRBJ2-5): GAGVSQSPSNKVTEKGKDVELRCDPISGHTALYWYRQSLGQGLEFLIYFQGNSAPDKSGLPSDRFSAERTGGSVSTLTIQRTQQEDSAVYLCASKRWDGEETQYFGPGTRLLVL.

The rearrangement links TRBV4-1 to TRBJ2-7; D possibly uses TRBD1 or TRBD2 (5 bases each). Between the trimmed V and J ends, which lost 7 bases and 2 bases, there was a span of 18 bases. Germline V CDR1 and CDR2: MGHRA, YSYEKL. The CDR3 has 15 residues. The CDR3 bases are TGCGCCAGCACGCAAGTCCCCGGGACGCCCTACGAGCAGTACTTC. It translates to CASTQVPGTPYEQYF.

The gene calls are TRBV12-5 and TRBJ2-7; 9 bases are a match to TRBD2. In germline, CDR1 is LGHNT, CDR2 FRNRAP. After removal of 4 bases from V and 3 bases from J, the junction contained 7 bases not matched to a gene. CDR3 length equals 15 residues. CDR3 nucleotides: TGTGCTAGTGGTTACATAGCGGGAGACGACTACGAGCAGTACTTC. Amino acid sequence: CASGYIAGDDYEQYF. The complete variable domain, with remaining parts taken from reference TRBV12-5 and TRBJ2-7, reads DARVTQTPRHKVTEMGQEVTMRCQPILGHNTVFWYRQTMMQGLELLAYFRNRAPLDDSGMPKDRFSAEMPDATLATLKIQPSEPRDSAVYFCASGYIAGDDYEQYFGPGTRLTVT.

In its sample, this clonotype was seen once. This chain joins TRBV27 and TRBJ2-3, with 8 bases identical to TRBD2. Germline V gene lookup returns CDR1 MNHEY and CDR2 SMNVEV (reference sequence). J gave up 1 base and V 7 bases, and 16 bases lay outside the gene matches. This CDR3 is built from 18 residues. The CDR3 here is CASNQAGALSFGTDTQYF. As DNA, the CDR3 is TGTGCCAGCAACCAAGCGGGAGCTCTGTCTTTCGGCACAGATACGCAGTATTTT.

V gene TRBV20-1 combines with J gene TRBJ1-1, with D tentatively TRBD1 (5 bases). The CDR3 has 12 amino acids. V lost 6 bases and J 1 base, leaving 9 bases between the germline ends. Germline V lookup: CDR1 DFQATT, CDR2 SNEGSKA (reference sequence). CDR3 nucleotides: TGCAGTGCGGGGGGAGCGAACACTGAAGCTTTCTTT. Translated: CSAGGANTEAFF.

CDR3 loop: CASSFAGVDNEQFF. In DNA, the CDR3 is TGTGCCAGCAGCTTTGCGGGAGTTGACAATGAGCAGTTCTTC. The chain links TRBV7-6 to TRBJ2-1; the match to TRBD2 covers 7 bases. V lost 3 bases, J lost 5 bases, and 4 bases stayed unmatched. In germline, CDR1 is SGHVS, CDR2 FNYEAQ. This CDR3 comprises 14 residues.

V gene TRBV10-2 combines with J gene TRBJ2-3, with a possible D match to TRBD2 (5 bases). With 2 bases removed from V and 3 bases from J, the gap between germline ends came to 12 bases. CDR1 is WSHSY, CDR2 SAAADI, per germline. This CDR3 is built from 15 residues. DNA for the CDR3: TGCGCCAGCAGTGAGGCGACACTAGGTACAGATACGCAGTATTTT. It is translated as CASSEATLGTDTQYF.